This T cell receptor (beta chain) was recovered during a study of control samples from healthy donors and cancer patients. Only in-frame clones appear in the TCRdb table, and some are missing; sequencing was by immunoSEQ multiplex PCR. This sample carries about 160,000 clones, 70% to 90% of them seen once, and the ten largest clones take 12%. Germline V gene sequence: CDR1 SQVTM, CDR2 ANQGSEA. The CDR3 has 12 amino acids. Trimming took off 4 bases at V and 10 bases at J, with 16 bases between the two ends. The sequence was obtained from a young man in good health. Sequenced sample: blood. The rearrangement joins TRBV29-1 to TRBJ1-1, with D possibly matching TRBD1 (6 bases). This chain's CDR3 is CSVGTEYITAFF. The CDR3 region has the DNA TGCAGCGTTGGGACAGAGTACATAACAGCTTTCTTT.